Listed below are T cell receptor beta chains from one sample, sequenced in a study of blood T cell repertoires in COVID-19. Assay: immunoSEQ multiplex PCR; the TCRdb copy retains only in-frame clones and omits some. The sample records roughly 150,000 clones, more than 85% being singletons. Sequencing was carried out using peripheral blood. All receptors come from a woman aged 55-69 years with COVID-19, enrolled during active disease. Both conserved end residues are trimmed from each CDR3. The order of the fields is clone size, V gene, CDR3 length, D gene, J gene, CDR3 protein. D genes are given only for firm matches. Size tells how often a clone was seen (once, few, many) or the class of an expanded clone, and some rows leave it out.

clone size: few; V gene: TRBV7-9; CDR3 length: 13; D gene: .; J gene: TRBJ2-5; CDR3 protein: ASSLAEGYQETQY
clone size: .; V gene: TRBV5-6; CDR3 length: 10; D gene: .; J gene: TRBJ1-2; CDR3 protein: ASSLAVSGYT
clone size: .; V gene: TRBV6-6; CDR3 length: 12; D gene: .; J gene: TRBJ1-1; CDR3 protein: ASRREGVNTEAF
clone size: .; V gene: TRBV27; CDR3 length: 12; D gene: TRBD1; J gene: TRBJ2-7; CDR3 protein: ASRRTGEGYEQY
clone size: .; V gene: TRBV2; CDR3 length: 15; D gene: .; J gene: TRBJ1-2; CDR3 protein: ASSEAGGRRGAYGYT
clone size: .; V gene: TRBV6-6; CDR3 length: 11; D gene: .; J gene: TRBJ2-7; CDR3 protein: ASSPLVTGEQY
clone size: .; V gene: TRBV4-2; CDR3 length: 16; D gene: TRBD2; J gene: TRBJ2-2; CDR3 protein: ASSLQASGGADTGELF
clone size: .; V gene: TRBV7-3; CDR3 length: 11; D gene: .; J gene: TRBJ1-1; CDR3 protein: ASSSSGNTEAF
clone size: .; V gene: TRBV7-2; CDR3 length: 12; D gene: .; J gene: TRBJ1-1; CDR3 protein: ASSLGWANTEAF
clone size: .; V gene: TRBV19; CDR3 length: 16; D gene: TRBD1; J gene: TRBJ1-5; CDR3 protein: ASSIWWGQGGSNQPQH
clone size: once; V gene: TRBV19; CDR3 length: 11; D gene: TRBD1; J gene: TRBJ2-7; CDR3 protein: ASSRTGGYEQY
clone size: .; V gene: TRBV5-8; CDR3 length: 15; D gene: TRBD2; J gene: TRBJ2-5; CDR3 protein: ASSPGTSGGPEETQY
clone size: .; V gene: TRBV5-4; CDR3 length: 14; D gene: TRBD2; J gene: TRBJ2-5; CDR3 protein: ASSTGLAGAQETQY
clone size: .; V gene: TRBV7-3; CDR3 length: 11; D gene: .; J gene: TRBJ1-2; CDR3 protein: ASSFPGGLGYT
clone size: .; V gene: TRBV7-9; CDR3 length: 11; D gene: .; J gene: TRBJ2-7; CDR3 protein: ASTSVWAYEQY
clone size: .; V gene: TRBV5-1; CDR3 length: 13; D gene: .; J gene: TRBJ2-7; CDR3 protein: ASSSLGGAAYEQY
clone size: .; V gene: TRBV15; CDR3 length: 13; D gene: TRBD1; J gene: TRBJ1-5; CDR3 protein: ATSSQTGVNQPQH
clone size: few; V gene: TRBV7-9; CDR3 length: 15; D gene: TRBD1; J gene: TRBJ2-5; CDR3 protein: ASSLATGMGQKETQY
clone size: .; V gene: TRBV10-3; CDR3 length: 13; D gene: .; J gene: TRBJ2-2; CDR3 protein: AISESRWWTGELF
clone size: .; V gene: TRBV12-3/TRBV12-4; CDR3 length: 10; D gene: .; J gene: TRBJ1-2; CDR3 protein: ASSKEGLGYT
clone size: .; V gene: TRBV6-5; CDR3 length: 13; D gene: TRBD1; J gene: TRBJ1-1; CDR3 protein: ASSYSGTGDTEAF
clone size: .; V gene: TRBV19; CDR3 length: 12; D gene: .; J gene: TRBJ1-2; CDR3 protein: ASSMDGTIYGYT
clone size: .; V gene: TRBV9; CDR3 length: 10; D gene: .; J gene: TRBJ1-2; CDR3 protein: ASSVSQGGYT
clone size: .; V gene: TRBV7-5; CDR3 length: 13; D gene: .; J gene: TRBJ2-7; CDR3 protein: ARDRAVCSAYEQY
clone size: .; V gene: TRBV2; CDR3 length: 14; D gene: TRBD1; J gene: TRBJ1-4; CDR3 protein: ASTGTDSATNEKLF
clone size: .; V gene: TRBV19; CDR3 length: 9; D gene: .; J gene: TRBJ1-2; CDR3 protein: ASSPGPGYT
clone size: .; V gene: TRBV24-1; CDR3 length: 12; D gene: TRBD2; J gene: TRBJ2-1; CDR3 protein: ATSVGGRGNEQF
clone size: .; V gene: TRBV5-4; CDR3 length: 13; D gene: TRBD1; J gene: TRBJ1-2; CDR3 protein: ASIQGGQSNYGYT
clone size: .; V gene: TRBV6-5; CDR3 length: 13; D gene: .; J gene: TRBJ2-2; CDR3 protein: AIRSTGIWSGELF
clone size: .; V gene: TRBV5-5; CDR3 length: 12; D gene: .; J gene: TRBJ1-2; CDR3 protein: ASSLTAEDYGYT
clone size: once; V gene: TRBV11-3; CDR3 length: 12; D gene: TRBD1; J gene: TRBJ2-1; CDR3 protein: ASSVQGGYNEQF
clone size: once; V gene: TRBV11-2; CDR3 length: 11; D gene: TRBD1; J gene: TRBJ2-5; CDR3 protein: ASSQDRAETQY
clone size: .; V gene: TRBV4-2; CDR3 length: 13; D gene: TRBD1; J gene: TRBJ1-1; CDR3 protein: ASSQVGTDFTEAF
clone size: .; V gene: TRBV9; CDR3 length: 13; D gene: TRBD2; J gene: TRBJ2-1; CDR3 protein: ASSAGTSAGNEQF
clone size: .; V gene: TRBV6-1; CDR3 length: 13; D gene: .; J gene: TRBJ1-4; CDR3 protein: ASSEGHPTNEKLF
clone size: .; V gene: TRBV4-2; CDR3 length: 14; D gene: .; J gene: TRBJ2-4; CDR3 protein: ASSQDTRAILGIQY
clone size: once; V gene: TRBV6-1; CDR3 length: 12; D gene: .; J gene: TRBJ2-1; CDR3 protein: ASSAKPTRDEQF
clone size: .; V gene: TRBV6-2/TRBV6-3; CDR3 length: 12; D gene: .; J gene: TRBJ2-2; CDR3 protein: ASSYTLDTGELF
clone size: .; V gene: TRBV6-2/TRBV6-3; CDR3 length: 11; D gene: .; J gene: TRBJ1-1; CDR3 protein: ASSYLAYTEAF
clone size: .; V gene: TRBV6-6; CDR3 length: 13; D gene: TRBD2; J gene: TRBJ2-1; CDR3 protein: ASREPRGGYNEQF